The clone carrying this T cell receptor beta chain came up many times. The data are from a study of T-cell memory formation after mild COVID-19. CDR3 length: 15 amino acids. Per the germline V gene, CDR1 is LGHNA and CDR2 is YNFKEQ. The trim removed 0 bases at V and 6 bases at J, leaving 5 bases unmatched. One entry per CDR3 protein, called by TCRdb with MiXCR from the 5' RACE reads. The data contain 75,000 to 90,000 distinct CDR3 sequences, approximately 15% of them singletons. Sequencing input: PBMCs or a T cell subset sorted from them (not recorded which). The clonotype comes from an adult woman who had mild COVID-19 (a few samples of this study predate the infection). Cell type and time point are not known. The rearrangement links TRBV4-2 to TRBJ1-5; 7 nucleotides match TRBD1. CDR3 DNA sequence: TGTGCCAGCAGCCAAGACCCCGCAGGGGGTCAGCCCCAGCATTTT. It specifies CASSQDPAGGQPQHF.